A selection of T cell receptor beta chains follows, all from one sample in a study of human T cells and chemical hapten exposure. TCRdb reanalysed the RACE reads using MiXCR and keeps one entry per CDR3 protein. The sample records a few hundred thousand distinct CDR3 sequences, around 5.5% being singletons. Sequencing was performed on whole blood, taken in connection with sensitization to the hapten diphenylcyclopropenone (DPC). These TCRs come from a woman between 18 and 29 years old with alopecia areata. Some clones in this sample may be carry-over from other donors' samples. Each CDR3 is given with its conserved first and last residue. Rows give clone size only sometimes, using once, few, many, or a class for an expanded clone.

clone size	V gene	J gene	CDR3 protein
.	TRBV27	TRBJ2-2	CASMYTGELFF
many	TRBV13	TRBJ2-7	CASSLGRGSYEQYF
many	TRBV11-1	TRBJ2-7	CASSLVESYEQYF
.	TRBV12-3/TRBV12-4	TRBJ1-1	CASTLGGTTEAFF
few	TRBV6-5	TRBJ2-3	CASSYGATSGASTDTQYF
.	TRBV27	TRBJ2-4	CASRDRVNIQYF
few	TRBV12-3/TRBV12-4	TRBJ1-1	CASSPAGGGTEAFF
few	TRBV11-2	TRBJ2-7	CASSLSVRGDEQYF
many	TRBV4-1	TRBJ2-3	CASSQEKGAYPDTQYF
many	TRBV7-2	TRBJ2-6	CASSFLFIGAGANVLTF
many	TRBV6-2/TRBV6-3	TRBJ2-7	CASSRGLPRQYF
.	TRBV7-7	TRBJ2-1	CASSSTPKMGNEQFF
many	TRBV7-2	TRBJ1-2	CASSLDTSDSLNYGYTF
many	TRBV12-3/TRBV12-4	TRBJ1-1	CASSLTVNTEAFF
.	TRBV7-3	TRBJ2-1	CASSPSAGAGYNEQFF
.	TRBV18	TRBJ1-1	CASSQDIVNTEAFF
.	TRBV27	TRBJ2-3	CASRQASTDTQYF
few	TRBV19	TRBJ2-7	CASTPGQGAGEQYF
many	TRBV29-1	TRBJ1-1	CSVEGAGGHTEAFF
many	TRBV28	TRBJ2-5	CASSRPGVAGPQETQYF
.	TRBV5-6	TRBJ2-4	CASSHVSAKNIQYF
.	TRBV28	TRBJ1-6	CASSSPRVEGANSPLHF
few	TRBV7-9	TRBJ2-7	CASIEQGNEQYF
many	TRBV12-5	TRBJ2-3	CASGLVLEGTQYF
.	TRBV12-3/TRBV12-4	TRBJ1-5	CASRQGISNQPQHF
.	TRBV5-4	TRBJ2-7	CASSPKGQGGDEQYF
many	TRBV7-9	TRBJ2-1	CASSTTSAHNEQFF
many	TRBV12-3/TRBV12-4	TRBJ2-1	CASSRTGFYNEQFF
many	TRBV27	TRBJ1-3	CASSLTGTGNTIYF
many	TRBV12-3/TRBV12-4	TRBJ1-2	CASSLQATNYGYTF
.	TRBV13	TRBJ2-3	CASSPGQGYEGTDTQYF
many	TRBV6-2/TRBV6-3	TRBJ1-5	CASSNRTVVYSNQPQHF
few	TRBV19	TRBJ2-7	CASREQARAYEQYF
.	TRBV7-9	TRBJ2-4	CASSFDGEAKNIQYF
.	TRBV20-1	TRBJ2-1	CSAKGSLQGTEQFF
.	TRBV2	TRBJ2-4	CASSATENIQYF
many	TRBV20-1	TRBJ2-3	CSGKDRAGLGWEDTQYF
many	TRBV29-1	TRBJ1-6	CSASGGPNSPLHF
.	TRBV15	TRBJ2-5	CATSRPLETQYF
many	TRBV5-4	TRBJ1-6	CASSLVQGGSPLHF
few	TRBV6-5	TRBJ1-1	CASSSLVGPEAFF
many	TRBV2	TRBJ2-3	CASSGTSGTQYF
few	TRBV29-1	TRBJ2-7	CSVESTSGGYEQYF
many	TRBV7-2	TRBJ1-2	CASSLAGQTDYGYTF
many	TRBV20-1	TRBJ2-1	CSAGDSPNEQFF
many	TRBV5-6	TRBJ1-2	CASSWTGASGYTF
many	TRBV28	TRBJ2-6	CASRTGSGANVLTF
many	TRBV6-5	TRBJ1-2	CASQDHITGDYGYTF
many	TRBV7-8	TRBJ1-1	CASSLGAGAGTEAFF
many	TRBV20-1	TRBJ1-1	CSAIGQQNTEAFF
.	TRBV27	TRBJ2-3	CASSFRIRGRGENTQYF
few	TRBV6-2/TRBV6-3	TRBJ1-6	CASNPTGRNSPLHF
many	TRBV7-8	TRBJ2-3	CASSLVRVQTRTDTQYF
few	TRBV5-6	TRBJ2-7	CASSSRTAYEQYF
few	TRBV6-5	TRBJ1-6	CASSYQGQPWSPLHF